This T cell receptor beta chain emerged from a study of beta chain features in type 1 diabetes. Findings and caveats of the study: Since sequencing was performed on cDNA, cells with high TCR expression could be over-represented. Type 1 diabetes patients showed fewer insertions and more deletions at VDJ junctions. Within the patient group, naive, central memory and Treg TCRB repertoires appeared more similar to each other than within healthy donors.

Every bit of the isolated RNA underwent reverse transcription, so sequencing read expressed TCRB transcripts. Naive, central memory and regulatory T cell samples came to a mean of around 3.5 million reads. Profiling relied on immunoSEQ multiplex PCR, and the TCRdb table lists in-frame clones only, not all of them. This table has about 360,000 clones, 10% to 15% appearing once. With regard to this clone: What it binds is unknown.

Germline V lookup: CDR1 GTSNPN, CDR2 SVGIG (reference sequence). The ends were cut back, 4 bases at V and 3 bases at J, with 15 bases in the middle. This CDR3 is 14 amino acids long. This sequence joins TRBV30 and TRBJ1-2, with D uncertain. The receptor was isolated from a man aged 18 to 30 in good health. Input material: naive CD4+ T cells from blood. The CDR3 loop reads CAWTGVERYYGYTF. CDR3 coding DNA: TGTGCCTGGACCGGGGTGGAACGGTACTATGGCTACACCTTC.